These T cell receptor beta chains were read from a single sample in a study of blood T cell repertoires in COVID-19. Profiled with immunoSEQ multiplex PCR; TCRdb holds only in-frame clones, not every one. The sample yields some 250,000 clones, approximately 91% seen once. The sample taken for sequencing was PBMCs or T cells enriched from blood (not recorded which). Receptors originate from a human donor in a cohort exposed to, infected with or recovered from COVID-19 (not recorded which). The donor label of this sample is uncertain. Each CDR3 is given with its conserved first and last residue. The D gene is left open where the match is weak. The listing skips clone size in some rows; elsewhere it reads once, few, many or a size class.

V gene	D gene	clone size	J gene	CDR3 protein	CDR3 DNA
TRBV6-6	TRBD1	-	TRBJ2-7	CASSHGQGSSYEQYF	TGTGCCAGCAGTCACGGACAGGGGAGCTCCTACGAGCAGTACTTC
TRBV11-3	TRBD1	-	TRBJ2-3	CASSPGQGMDTQYF	TGTGCCAGCTCACCGGGACAGGGTATGGATACGCAGTATTTT
TRBV24-1	TRBD2	once	TRBJ2-3	CATSDPGTSGTLTDTQYF	TGTGCCACCAGTGACCCGGGGACTAGCGGGACTCTCACAGATACGCAGTATTTT
TRBV4-1	-	-	TRBJ2-7	CASSQGQRSSYEQYF	TGCGCCAGCAGCCAAGGACAGAGGAGCTCCTACGAGCAGTACTTC
TRBV27	-	-	TRBJ2-3	CASSTPGLATDTQYF	TGTGCCAGCAGTACACCGGGACTGGCGACAGATACGCAGTATTTT
TRBV19	-	-	TRBJ1-2	CASSIPEHYGYTF	TGTGCCAGTAGTATACCGGAGCACTATGGCTACACCTTC
TRBV6-5	-	-	TRBJ1-1	CASSSILGNTEAFF	TGTGCCAGCAGTTCCATTCTAGGGAACACTGAAGCTTTCTTT
TRBV5-1	-	-	TRBJ2-1	CASSTTAFSSYNEQFF	TGCGCCAGCAGCACGACAGCATTCAGCTCCTACAATGAGCAGTTCTTC
TRBV30	-	-	TRBJ1-4	CAWVREGGGKLFF	TGTGCCTGGGTCAGGGAAGGGGGGGGAAAACTGTTTTTT
TRBV6-5	-	-	TRBJ1-1	CASKELLNTEAFF	TGTGCCAGCAAAGAGCTTCTGAACACTGAAGCTTTCTTT
TRBV11-2	-	-	TRBJ1-4	CASKDPGEKLFF	TGTGCCAGCAAAGACCCGGGGGAAAAACTGTTTTTT
TRBV5-1	-	-	TRBJ1-4	CASSYSQGTYEKLFF	TGCGCCAGCAGCTACTCACAGGGCACTTATGAAAAACTGTTTTTT